This TCR beta chain was recovered during a study of T cells after posttransplantation cyclophosphamide (dated by TCRdb to 2016 to 2017). Broadly, across the study: Using TRB sequencing, the study followed how the T cell repertoire reconstituted after myeloablative bone marrow transplantation in which posttransplantation cyclophosphamide served as GVHD prophylaxis. Antigen receptor sequencing was done on samples from a few dozen PTCy-treated patients and from around 15 related bone marrow donors of those patients. Blood from all 30 or so PTCy patients who had 1-year posttransplant specimens underwent TRB sequencing. TRB sequencing was also done on up to about 3 additional blood samples from 2 to 5.2 years after transplant in 3 patients, and on pretransplant blood from several patients. Because TRA and TRB clonality correlated tightly in ten or so samples, later TCR analyses were limited to TRB. Public TRB sequences were queried against a database of over 3,500 sequences associated with responses to pathogens, tumor antigens, self-antigens and alloantigens. General findings and caveats noted by the study authors: The TRB repertoires of T cells infiltrating skin or GI tract showed only limited overlap with the TRB repertoires of T cells in blood. Donor-recipient similarity was low at 1-2 months but rose over the first year, and later blood repertoires were often dominated by donor CD8+ memory clones. Across some 45 patients, TRB clonality was highly associated with recipient CMV seropositivity and CMV reactivation, and PTCy diversity was similar to diversity in CNI/methotrexate controls.

TRB sequencing used genomic DNA with the immunoSEQ assay at survey resolution or the hsTCRB kit. In the source study's methods: The immunoSEQ software was used for initial read processing, and the LymphoSeq R package was used for repertoire analyses. Clonality was computed as 1 minus normalized Shannon entropy; Gini coefficient was also calculated for each TRB dataset. To infer phenotypes in unsorted samples, TRB sequences from sorted subsets of the recipient or donor were mapped onto the unsorted samples of the same recipient. TCRdb obtained this table from immuneACCESS and retained in-frame rearrangements with V and J assigned. These tables miss some clones; where compared with another copy, unresolved V genes account for less than half of the shortfall, and the remainder is unexplained. V, J and clone size derive from that table, while D and trimming were established from the DNA sequence. The table gives 35,000 to 45,000 clones for this sample, with none occurring only once. The ten largest clones represent about 2.5% of the sample.

There are many counts of this clone. It lacks a known antigen. Qualities for individual bases were not recorded, and no much larger clone is one base off. On the day of marrow donation, related bone marrow donors gave peripheral blood samples. Peripheral blood and bone marrow mononuclear cells were isolated by Ficoll-Hypaque density centrifugation and cryopreserved. This receptor was identified in a man in his forties in good health, CMV-negative, and a related stem cell transplant donor. The source material was PBMCs.

The DNA is TGTGCCAGCAGCTCCGGGACAGGGGTTGGAAATTCACCCCTCCACTTT. This codes for CASSSGTGVGNSPLHF. The chain is encoded by TRBV5-4 joined to TRBJ1-6; 10 central bases correspond to TRBD1. The CDR3 starts with the cysteine, ends with the phenylalanine, and has 16 residues. Only the CDR3 DNA is retained, 48 bases long and in frame from the first base. The CDR1 and CDR2 encoded by the germline V gene (reference sequence) are SGHNT and YYREEE. For this chain, trimming is 3 bases at the V end and 7 bases at the J end, and the number of junction bases without a gene match is 7.